This T cell receptor (beta chain) was captured in a study of T cell changes during pregnancy in multiple sclerosis. Profiling relied on immunoSEQ multiplex PCR, and the TCRdb table lists in-frame clones only, not all of them. The top ten clones hold about 2.3% of a sample with some 67,000 clones, more than 85% of them seen once. V lost 4 bases and J lost 4, with 12 bases in between. CDR3 length: 14 amino acids. Germline V gives CDR1 SGDLS, CDR2 YYNGEE. Sequenced material: peripheral blood, taken in the first trimester of pregnancy. This chain connects TRBV9 to TRBJ1-3; D gene uncertain. This receptor was taken from a female donor with multiple sclerosis, enrolled in a pregnancy study. The CDR3 here is CASSTTPVGNTIYF. In DNA, the CDR3 is TGTGCCAGCAGCACTACTCCGGTCGGAAACACCATATATTTT. The full variable domain, in which reference TRBV9 and TRBJ1-3 provide the parts outside the CDR3, is DSGVTQTPKHLITATGQRVTLRCSPRSGDLSVYWYQQSLDQGLQFLIQYYNGEERAKGNILERFSAQQFPDLHSELNLSSLELGDSALYFCASSTTPVGNTIYFGEGSWLTVV.